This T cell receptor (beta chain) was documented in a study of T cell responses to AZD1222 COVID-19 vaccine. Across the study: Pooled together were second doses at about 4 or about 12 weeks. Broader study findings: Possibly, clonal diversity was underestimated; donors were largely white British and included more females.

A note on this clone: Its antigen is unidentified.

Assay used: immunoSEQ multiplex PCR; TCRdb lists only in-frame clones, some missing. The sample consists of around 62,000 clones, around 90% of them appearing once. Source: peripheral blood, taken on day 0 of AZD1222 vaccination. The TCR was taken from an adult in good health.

The CDR3: CASSQTGENQPQHF. In DNA form, the CDR3 reads TGTGCCAGCTCACAGACAGGGGAGAATCAGCCCCAGCATTTT. The chain uses TRBV18 and TRBJ1-5; 8 nucleotides agree with TRBD1. This CDR3 is built from 14 residues. The ends lost 4 bases at V and 4 bases at J; junction bases unmatched: 3. Germline assignment: CDR1 KGHSH and CDR2 LQKENI.